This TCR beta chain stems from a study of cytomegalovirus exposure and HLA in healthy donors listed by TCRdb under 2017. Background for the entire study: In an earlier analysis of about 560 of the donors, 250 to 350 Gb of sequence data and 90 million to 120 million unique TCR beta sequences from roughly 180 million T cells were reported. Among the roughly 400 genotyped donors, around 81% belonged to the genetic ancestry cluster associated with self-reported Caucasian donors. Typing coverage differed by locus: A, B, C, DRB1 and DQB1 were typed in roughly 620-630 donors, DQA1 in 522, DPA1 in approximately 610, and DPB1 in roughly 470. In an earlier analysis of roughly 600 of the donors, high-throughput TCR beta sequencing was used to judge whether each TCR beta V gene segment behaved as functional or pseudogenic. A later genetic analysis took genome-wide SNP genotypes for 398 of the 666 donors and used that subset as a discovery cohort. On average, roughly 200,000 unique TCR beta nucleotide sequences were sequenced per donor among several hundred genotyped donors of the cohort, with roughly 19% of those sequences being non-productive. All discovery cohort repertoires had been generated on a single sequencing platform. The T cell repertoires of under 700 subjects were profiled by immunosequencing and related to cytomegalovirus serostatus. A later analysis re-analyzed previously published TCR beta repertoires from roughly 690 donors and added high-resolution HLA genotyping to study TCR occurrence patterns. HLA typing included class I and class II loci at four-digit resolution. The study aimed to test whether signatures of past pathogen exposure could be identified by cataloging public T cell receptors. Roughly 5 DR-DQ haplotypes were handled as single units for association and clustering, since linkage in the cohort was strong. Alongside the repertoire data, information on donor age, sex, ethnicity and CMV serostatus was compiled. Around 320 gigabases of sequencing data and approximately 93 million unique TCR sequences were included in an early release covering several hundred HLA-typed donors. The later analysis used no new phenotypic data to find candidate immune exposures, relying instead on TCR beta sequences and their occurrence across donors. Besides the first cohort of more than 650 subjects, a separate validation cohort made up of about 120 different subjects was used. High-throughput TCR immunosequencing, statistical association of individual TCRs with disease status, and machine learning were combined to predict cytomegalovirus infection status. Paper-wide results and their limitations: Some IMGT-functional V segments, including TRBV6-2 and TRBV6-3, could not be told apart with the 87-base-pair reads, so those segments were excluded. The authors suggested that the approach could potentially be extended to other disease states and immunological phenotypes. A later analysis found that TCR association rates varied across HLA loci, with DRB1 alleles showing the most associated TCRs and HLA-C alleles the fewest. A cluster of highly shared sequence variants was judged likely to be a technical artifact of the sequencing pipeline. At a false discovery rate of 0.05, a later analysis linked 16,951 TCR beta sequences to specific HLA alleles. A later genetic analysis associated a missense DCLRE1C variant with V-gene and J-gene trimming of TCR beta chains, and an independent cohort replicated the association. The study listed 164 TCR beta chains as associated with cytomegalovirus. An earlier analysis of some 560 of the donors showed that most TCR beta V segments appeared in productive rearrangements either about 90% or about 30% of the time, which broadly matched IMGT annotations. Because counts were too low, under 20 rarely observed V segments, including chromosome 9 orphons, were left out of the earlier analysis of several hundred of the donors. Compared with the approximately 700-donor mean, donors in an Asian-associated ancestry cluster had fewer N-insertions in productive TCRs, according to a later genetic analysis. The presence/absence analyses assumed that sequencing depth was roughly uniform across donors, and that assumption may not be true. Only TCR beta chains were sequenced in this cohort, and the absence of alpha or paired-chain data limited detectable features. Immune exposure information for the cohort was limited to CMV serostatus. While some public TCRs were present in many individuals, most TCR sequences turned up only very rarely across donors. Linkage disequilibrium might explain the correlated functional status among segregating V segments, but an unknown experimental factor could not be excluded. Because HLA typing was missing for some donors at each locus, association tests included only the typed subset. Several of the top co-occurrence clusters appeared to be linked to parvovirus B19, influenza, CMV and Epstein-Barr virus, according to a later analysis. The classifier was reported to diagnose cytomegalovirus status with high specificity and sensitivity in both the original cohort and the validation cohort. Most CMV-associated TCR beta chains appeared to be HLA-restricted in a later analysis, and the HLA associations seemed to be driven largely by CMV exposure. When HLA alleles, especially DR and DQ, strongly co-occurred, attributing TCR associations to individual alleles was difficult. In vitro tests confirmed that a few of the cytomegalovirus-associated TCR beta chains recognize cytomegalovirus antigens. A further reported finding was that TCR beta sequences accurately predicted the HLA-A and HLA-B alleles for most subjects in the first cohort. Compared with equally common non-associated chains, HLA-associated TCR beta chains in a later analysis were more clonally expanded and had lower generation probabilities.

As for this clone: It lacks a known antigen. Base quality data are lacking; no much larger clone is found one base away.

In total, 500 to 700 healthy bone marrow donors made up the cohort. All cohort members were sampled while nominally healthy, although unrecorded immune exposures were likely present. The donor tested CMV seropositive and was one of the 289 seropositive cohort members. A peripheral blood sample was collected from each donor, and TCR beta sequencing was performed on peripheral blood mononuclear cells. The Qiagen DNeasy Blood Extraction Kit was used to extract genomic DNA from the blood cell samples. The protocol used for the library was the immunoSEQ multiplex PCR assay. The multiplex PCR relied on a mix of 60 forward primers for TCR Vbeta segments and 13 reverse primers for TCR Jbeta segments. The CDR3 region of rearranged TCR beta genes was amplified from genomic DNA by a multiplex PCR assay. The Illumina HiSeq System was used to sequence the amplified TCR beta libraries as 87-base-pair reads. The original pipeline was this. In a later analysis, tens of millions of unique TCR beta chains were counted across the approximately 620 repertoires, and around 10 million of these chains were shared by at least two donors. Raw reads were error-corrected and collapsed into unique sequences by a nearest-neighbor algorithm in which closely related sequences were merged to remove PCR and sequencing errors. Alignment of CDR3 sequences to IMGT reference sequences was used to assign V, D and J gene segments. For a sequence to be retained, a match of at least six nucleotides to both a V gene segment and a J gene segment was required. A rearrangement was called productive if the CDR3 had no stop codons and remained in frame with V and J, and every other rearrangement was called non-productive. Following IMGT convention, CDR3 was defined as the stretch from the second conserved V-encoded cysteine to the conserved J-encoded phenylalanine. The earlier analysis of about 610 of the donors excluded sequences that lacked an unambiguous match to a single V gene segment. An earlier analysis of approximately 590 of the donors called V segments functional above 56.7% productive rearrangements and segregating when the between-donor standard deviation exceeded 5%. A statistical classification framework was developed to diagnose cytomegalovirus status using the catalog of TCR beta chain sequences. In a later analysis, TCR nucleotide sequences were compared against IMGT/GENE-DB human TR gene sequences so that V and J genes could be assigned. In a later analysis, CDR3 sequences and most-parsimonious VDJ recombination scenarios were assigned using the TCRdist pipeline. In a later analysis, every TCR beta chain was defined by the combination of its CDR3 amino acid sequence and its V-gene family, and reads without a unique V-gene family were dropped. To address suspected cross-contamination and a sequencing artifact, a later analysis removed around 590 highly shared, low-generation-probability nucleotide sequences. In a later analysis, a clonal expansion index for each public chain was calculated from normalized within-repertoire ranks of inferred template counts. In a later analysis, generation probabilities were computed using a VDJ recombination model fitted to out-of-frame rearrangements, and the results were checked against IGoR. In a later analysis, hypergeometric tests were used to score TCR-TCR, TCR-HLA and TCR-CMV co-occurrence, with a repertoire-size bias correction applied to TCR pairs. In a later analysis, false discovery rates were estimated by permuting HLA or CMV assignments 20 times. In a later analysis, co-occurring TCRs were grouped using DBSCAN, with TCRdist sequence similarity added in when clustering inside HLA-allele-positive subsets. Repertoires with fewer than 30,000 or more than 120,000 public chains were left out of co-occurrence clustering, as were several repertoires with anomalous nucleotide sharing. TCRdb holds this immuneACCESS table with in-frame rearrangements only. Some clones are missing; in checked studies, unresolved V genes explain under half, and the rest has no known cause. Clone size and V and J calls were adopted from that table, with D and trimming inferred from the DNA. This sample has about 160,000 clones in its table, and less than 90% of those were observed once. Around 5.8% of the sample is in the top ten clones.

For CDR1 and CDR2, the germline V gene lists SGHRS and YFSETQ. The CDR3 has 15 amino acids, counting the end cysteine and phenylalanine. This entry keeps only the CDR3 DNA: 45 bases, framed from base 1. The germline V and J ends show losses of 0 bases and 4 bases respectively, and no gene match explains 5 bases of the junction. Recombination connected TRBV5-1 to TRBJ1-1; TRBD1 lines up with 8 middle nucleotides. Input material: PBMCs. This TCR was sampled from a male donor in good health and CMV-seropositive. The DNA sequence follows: TGCGCCAGCAGCTTGGCAGGGGGCGGTGGCACTGAAGCTTTCTTT. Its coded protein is CASSLAGGGGTEAFF. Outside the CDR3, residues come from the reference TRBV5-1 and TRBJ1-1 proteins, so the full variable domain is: KAGVTQTPRYLIKTRGQQVTLSCSPISGHRSVSWYQQTPGQGLQFLFEYFSETQRNKGNFPGRFSGRQFSNSRSEMNVSTLELGDSALYLCASSLAGGGGTEAFFGQGTRLTVV.